The 19 T cell receptor beta chains given below trace back to one sample, sequenced in a study of T cell repertoires in cytomegalovirus infection (dated by TCRdb to between 2018 and 2021). Data came from an Illumina HiSeq 1500. TCRdb reanalyzed the raw reads on its own, using fastp at Q25 for trimming and MiXCR for clone calling, and kept in-frame beta chains. Duplicate CDR3 protein sequences are folded into a single record with the most common DNA and genes. The sample contains about 130,000 distinct CDR3 sequences, roughly 9% of them found a single time. Together, the top ten hold about a tenth of the sample. Sequencing input: PBMCs. Receptors were obtained from a human donor in good health (CMV status not recorded). Some clones in this sample may be carry-over from other donors' samples.

Many counts were recorded for this clonotype. The CDR3 is CATSRDGGITDTQYF. The CDR3 DNA sequence: TGTGCCACCAGCAGAGACGGGGGCATCACAGATACGCAGTATTTT. The chain employs TRBV15 and TRBJ2-3, with D perhaps TRBD1 or TRBD2 (6 bases each). The CDR3 contains 15 residues. V was clipped by 0 bases and J by 2 bases, with 9 bases between them. Germline CDR1 LNHNV, CDR2 YYDKDF (reference sequence).

This clonotype was detected ten times or more. The chain has TRBV7-6 and TRBJ2-7; maybe TRBD1 (7 bases). CDR1 and CDR2 from the germline V gene are SGHVS and FNYEAQ. Trimming pared 5 bases from V and 3 bases from J, leaving 17 bases between. The CDR3 length is 15 residues. The CDR3 protein is CASSPMAGGFYEQYF. The CDR3 DNA is TGTGCCAGCAGCCCCATGGCAGGGGGGTTCTACGAGCAGTACTTC.

This clonotype showed up just a few times. The CDR3 nucleotides read TGTGCCAGCAGCCAAGGATCCGGGTCACCCCTCCACTTT. It encodes CASSQGSGSPLHF. The V and J genes are TRBV14 and TRBJ1-6; D call uncertain. This CDR3 has 13 amino acids. Per germline, CDR1 SGHDN and CDR2 FVKESK. V was clipped by 1 base and J by 10 bases, with 8 bases between them.

The sample holds many counts of this clonotype. The chain uses TRBV7-3 and TRBJ2-1; 8 nucleotides agree with TRBD1. The V gene's germline CDR1 is SGHTA and CDR2 FQGTGA. After removal of 2 bases from V and 8 bases from J, the junction contained 5 bases not matched to a gene. The CDR3 is 14 amino acids. The CDR3 sequence: CASSLQGASDEQFF. The DNA of the CDR3 is TGTGCCAGCAGCTTACAGGGGGCTTCCGATGAGCAGTTCTTC.

As DNA, the CDR3 is TGCAGTGCTAGAGATTCGGGACAATCCACAGATACGCAGTATTTT. Amino acid sequence: CSARDSGQSTDTQYF. The chain combines TRBV20-1 with TRBJ2-3; weak D call: TRBD1 (6 bases). CDR1 DFQATT and CDR2 SNEGSKA come from the germline V gene (reference sequence). Trimming removed 0 bases at V and 2 bases at J, with 12 bases between. This CDR3 has 15 amino acids.

This clonotype was seen many times. This sequence joins TRBV7-2 and TRBJ1-2; 9 bases match TRBD1. The CDR3 covers 14 residues. Germline CDR1 SGHTA, CDR2 FQGNSA. Losses at the gene ends were 5 bases for V and 5 bases for J; bases not matched to a gene: 6. The CDR3 DNA is TGTGCCAGCAGCCCACAAGGGACAGGGTATGGCTACACCTTC. As protein: CASSPQGTGYGYTF.

This clonotype was counted ten times or more. This sequence joins TRBV7-2 and TRBJ2-3; a possible D gene is TRBD2 (5 bases). CDR1 is SGHTA and CDR2 is FQGNSA in the germline V gene. The V end lost 3 bases, the J end lost 6 bases, and 16 bases lay between the germline ends. The CDR3 loop spans 15 amino acids. CDR3 protein: CASSLTGPPGDTQYF. CDR3 nucleotide sequence: TGTGCCAGCAGCTTGACGGGCCCCCCGGGGGATACGCAGTATTTT.

With respect to this clonotype: One end of the junction fails to match germline, which may point to a read error. The chain combines TRBV5-6 with TRBJ2-1; 9 bases agree with TRBD2. From germline, CDR1 is SGHDT and CDR2 YYEEEE. The CDR3 is 15 amino acids. For the CDR3, the DNA is TGTGCCAGCAGCAGAACTAGCGGGTCCTACAATGACCAGTTCTTC. Protein product: CASSRTSGSYNDQFF. The full variable domain, completed using reference TRBV5-6 and TRBJ2-1, is DAGVTQSPTHLIKTRGQQVTLRCSPKSGHDTVSWYQQALGQGPQFIFQYYEEEERQRGNFPDRFSGHQFPNYSSELNVNALLLGDSALYLCASSRTSGSYNDQFFGPGTRLTVL.

This chain links TRBV2 with TRBJ2-3, with D maybe TRBD1 (6 bases). The CDR3 is made up of 16 amino acids. CDR1 and CDR2 (germline): SNHLY, FYNNEI. Trimming removed 5 bases from V and 3 bases from J, with 18 bases in between. CDR3 sequence reads: CASSRTQGTGTDTQYF. In nucleotides, the CDR3 is TGTGCCAGCAGTCGCACACAGGGAACGGGAACAGATACGCAGTATTTT.

The V call is TRBV20-1, the J call TRBJ1-4, with TRBD1 matching over 10 bases. CDR1 DFQATT and CDR2 SNEGSKA come from the germline V gene (reference sequence). CDR3 length: 13 amino acids. V was pared by 2 bases and J by 12 bases, with 6 bases of the junction left unmatched. CDR3 bases: TGCAGTGCTAGAAGACAGGGGGCTTCCGAACTGTTTTTT. Amino acid sequence: CSARRQGASELFF.

This clonotype was detected a few times. This chain connects TRBV12-3 or TRBV12-4 to TRBJ2-7, with D possibly TRBD1 on 6 matching bases. V lost 4 bases and J lost 0, with 10 bases in between. The CDR3 spans 14 residues. The CDR3 here is CASSSQGSSYEQYF. CDR3 DNA: TGTGCCAGCAGTTCACAGGGCAGCTCCTACGAGCAGTACTTC.

This clonotype has at least ten counts. In DNA, the CDR3 is TGTGCCAGCAGTCCCACTACGGAGACCCAGTACTTC. Translation gives CASSPTTETQYF. The V call is TRBV12-3 or TRBV12-4, the J call TRBJ2-5; the D is unclear. The length of the CDR3 is 12 residues. Between the trimmed V and J ends, which lost 5 bases and 5 bases, there was a span of 9 bases.

This clonotype appeared many times. The genes are TRBV20-1 and TRBJ2-3; the match to TRBD1 covers 9 bases. The CDR3 loop spans 15 amino acids. Unmatched junction bases numbered 9, after V lost 6 bases and J lost 2 bases. CDR1 DFQATT and CDR2 SNEGSKA come from the germline V gene (reference sequence). As DNA, the CDR3 is TGCAGTGCCCTGTCGGGACAGGGATTCACAGATACGCAGTATTTT. Its translation is CSALSGQGFTDTQYF.

This clonotype was seen a few times. The chain couples TRBV3-1 to TRBJ1-3; D unresolved. The ends were cut back, 1 base at V and 3 bases at J, with 22 bases in the middle. The CDR3 extends over 19 amino acids. Germline assignment: CDR1 LGHDT and CDR2 YNNKEL (reference sequence). The CDR3 is CASSQVGRFSGGNGNTIYF. The CDR3 nucleotides are TGTGCCAGCAGCCAAGTTGGCAGATTCTCTGGCGGGAATGGAAACACCATATATTTT.

This clonotype was seen more than once but under ten times. The chain carries TRBV29-1 and TRBJ2-7, with 9 bases lining up with TRBD1. The length of the CDR3 is 15 residues. Germline-derived CDR1 and CDR2 are SQVTM and ANQGSEA. J lost 5 bases, V lost 0 bases, and 8 bases had no gene match. The CDR3 DNA reads as TGCAGCGTTGAAGATGGAGGGACAGGGAGGAACGAGCAGTACTTC. Translated: CSVEDGGTGRNEQYF.

This clonotype was seen ten or more times. V gene TRBV5-4 combines with J gene TRBJ2-5, with 10 positions matching TRBD1. After removal of 4 bases from V and 5 bases from J, the junction contained 14 bases not matched to a gene. CDR1 SGHNT and CDR2 YYREEE come from the germline V gene (reference sequence). CDR3 length: 17 amino acids. The CDR3 sequence is CASSNKPGQGNFETQYF. In DNA form, the CDR3 reads TGTGCCAGCAGCAACAAACCGGGACAGGGGAATTTTGAGACCCAGTACTTC.

The chain uses TRBV29-1 and TRBJ2-2; no clear D gene. Deletions cut 7 bases from V and 2 bases from J, with 11 bases between. The CDR3 length is 13 residues. The germline gives CDR1 SQVTM, CDR2 ANQGSEA. The CDR3 reads CSAHNLNTGELFF. For the CDR3, the DNA is TGCAGCGCCCATAACCTAAACACCGGGGAGCTGTTTTTT.

This clonotype was seen more than once but under ten times. This chain connects TRBV2 to TRBJ1-2, with no clear D. The CDR3 runs 14 residues. Germline V lookup: CDR1 SNHLY, CDR2 FYNNEI. The germline V and J ends were trimmed by 3 bases and 1 base, with 9 bases remaining between them. The CDR3 nucleotides read TGTGCCAGCAGTGACAAGGGAGTTAACTATGGCTACACCTTC. Translation: CASSDKGVNYGYTF. Filled out from reference TRBV2 and TRBJ1-2, the complete variable domain reads EPEVTQTPSHQVTQMGQEVILRCVPISNHLYFYWYRQILGQKVEFLVSFYNNEISEKSEIFDDQFSVERPDGSNFTLKIRSTKLEDSAMYFCASSDKGVNYGYTFGSGTRLTVV.

This clonotype has just a few counts. The rearrangement uses TRBV29-1 and TRBJ1-2, with TRBD1 matching over 9 bases. Germline-derived CDR1 and CDR2 are SQVTM and ANQGSEA. This CDR3 spans 11 amino acids. The junction had 3 bases not matched to a gene; V was cut back by 7 bases and J by 6 bases. Here the CDR3 reads CSGRQGDGYTF. CDR3 sequence (DNA): TGCAGCGGGCGACAGGGGGATGGCTACACCTTC.